The source of this T cell receptor (beta chain) is a study of T cell responses to AZD1222 COVID-19 vaccine (dated by TCRdb to about 2021). Regarding the research as a whole: A total of approximately 240 trial participants underwent TCR sequencing, of whom around 210 had received two doses of AZD1222 and around 26 had received two doses of the MenACWY control vaccine. Trial participants were enrolled by age into 18-55, 56-69 and 70-plus year subgroups, with roughly 150, 30 and 60 TCR-sequenced participants respectively.

The CDR3 regions of human TCRbeta chains were analyzed by immunosequencing. As for the original processing: TCRs in the repertoires were matched against a reference library of SARS-CoV-2-specific TCRs that had been generated with the MIRA antigen-specificity platform. Breadth was defined as the fraction of unique TCRs that were SARS-CoV-2-associated. Depth was defined as the fraction of total T cells that were SARS-CoV-2-associated. Using the MIRA data, every spike-specific TCR was mapped to the spike region that the TCR reacted to and assigned to either a CD4 or a CD8 class. Log10-transformed breadth and depth values were compared by one-way ANOVA with Sidak's multiple comparisons tests. This immuneACCESS table, as held by TCRdb, lists in-frame sequences with V and J called but not all clones. Of the missing ones, under half trace to an unresolved V gene in checked studies; the others have no known cause. That table supplies the V and J calls and clone size; D and trimming were determined from the DNA. The sample table contains about 150,000 clones; only one count was recorded for 91% of them. Over 1% of the sample is taken by the ten largest.

Results the study describes overall, beyond this receptor: In the small 56-69-year group, the increase in depth fell short of significance, most likely because of low power. The vaccine-associated CD4 TCRs covered the entire spike protein, and the dominant responses fell in regions 160-218 and 743-854. Because no day 14 peak-response samples were available, repertoires were characterized only after the peak T cell response. Participants were mostly white British, with more females than males. The authors suggested clonal diversity may have been underestimated. After two AZD1222 doses, both the breadth and the depth of spike-specific TCRs were significantly higher than at day 0 and than in MenACWY recipients. Conclusions about previously exposed vaccinees are limited because only a handful of AZD1222 recipients were SARS-CoV-2 seropositive at baseline. Epitopes outside the regions mutated in the B.1.351 and B.1.1.7 variants were reportedly recognized by nearly half of the unique spike-specific TCRs.

The CDR3 runs 13 amino acids, cysteine and phenylalanine included. Left in the record is the CDR3 DNA by itself, 39 bases read in frame from the first base. Taken from the germline V gene (reference sequence), the CDR1 and CDR2 loops are SEHNR and FQNEAQ. V loses 3 bases of germline sequence and J loses 6 bases, and the interval between the two ends is 11 bases. The time point label, as the study defines it: about 28 days (+/-7) after the second vaccine dose. AZD1222 recipients with second doses at about 4 weeks or about 12 weeks were pooled, because spike-specific TCR depth and breadth did not differ between schedules. Vaccinee samples were obtained from the UK trials COV001 and COV002, which included a single-blind randomized controlled phase 2/3 trial of AZD1222 (ChAdOx1 nCoV-19) in healthy adults. For TCRbeta chain sequencing, PBMC samples were collected from trial participants at day 0 and at day 28 after the second dose.

Only one count was recorded for this clone. Its antigen is not yet known. The sample holds no much larger clone one base away, and base qualities are not on file. The input for sequencing was peripheral blood, taken 28 days after the second AZD1222 dose. This clonotype was sampled from an adult who received the AZD1222 COVID-19 vaccine. The chain is made from TRBV7-9 and TRBJ1-2; the best D guess is TRBD1, with 5 bases matching. The nucleotides are TGTGCCAGCAGCTTTAGACGGGGGGATGGCTACACCTTC. Translated, this gives CASSFRRGDGYTF.